Sequencing of this T cell receptor (beta chain) was carried out in a study of cytomegalovirus exposure and HLA in healthy donors. Findings and limits, study-wide: Despite most TCR sequences being rare, some public TCRs occurred in many donors. A later examination showed that TCR association rates differed by HLA locus, with DRB1 most and HLA-C fewest. The HLA-A and HLA-B alleles of most subjects were reportedly predicted accurately from TCR beta sequences.

For this clone: Antigen unknown.

PCR amplification relied on 60 Vbeta primers (plus 13 Jbeta primers). Sequencing used immunoSEQ multiplex PCR; TCRdb keeps in-frame clones, though not all of them. The table records some 130,000 clones, around 77% of them present only once. These donors counted as nominally healthy when sampled, but unrecorded immune exposures were likely. Trimming removed 4 bases at V and 7 bases at J, with 19 bases between. CDR3 length equals 14 residues. Germline CDR1 is GTSNPN and CDR2 is SVGIG (reference sequence). The rearrangement joins TRBV30 to TRBJ2-5, with D unclear. This sequence originates from a male donor in good health and CMV-seropositive. Sequenced material: PBMCs. The CDR3 protein is CAWTESGPSGTQYF. CDR3 nucleotides: TGTGCCTGGACCGAGAGTGGGCCCTCTGGGACCCAGTACTTC.